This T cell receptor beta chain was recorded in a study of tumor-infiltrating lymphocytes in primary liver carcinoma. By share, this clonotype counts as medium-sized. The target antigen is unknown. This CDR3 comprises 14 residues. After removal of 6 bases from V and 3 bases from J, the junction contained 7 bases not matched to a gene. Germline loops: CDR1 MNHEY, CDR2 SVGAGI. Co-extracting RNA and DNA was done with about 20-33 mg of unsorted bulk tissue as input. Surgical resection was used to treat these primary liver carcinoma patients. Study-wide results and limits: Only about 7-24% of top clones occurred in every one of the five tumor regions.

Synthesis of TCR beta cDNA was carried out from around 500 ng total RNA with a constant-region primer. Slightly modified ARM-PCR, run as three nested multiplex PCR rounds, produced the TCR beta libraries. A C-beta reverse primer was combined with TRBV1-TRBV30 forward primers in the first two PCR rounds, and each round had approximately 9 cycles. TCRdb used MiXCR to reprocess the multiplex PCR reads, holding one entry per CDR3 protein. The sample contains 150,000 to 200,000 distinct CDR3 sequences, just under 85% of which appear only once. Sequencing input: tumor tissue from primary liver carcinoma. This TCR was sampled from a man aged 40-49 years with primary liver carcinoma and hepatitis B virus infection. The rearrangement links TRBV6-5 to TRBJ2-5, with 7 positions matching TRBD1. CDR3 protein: CASSQQGWEETQYF. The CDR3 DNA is TGTGCCAGCAGCCAACAGGGGTGGGAAGAGACCCAGTACTTC.